This is a list of T cell receptor beta chains from one sample in a study of shared clonotypes between healthy human individuals. Here immunoSEQ multiplex PCR was the method, and the copy in TCRdb shows in-frame clones only, minus some. The sample contains a few hundred thousand clones, about 96% of which appear only once. Source material: memory CD8+ T cells sorted from blood. The receptor set was obtained from a man under 40 in good health. Both conserved end residues are part of each CDR3. Each record gives: V gene, J gene, clone size, D gene, CDR3 protein, CDR3 DNA. A D gene is named only where the DNA matches it firmly. Size is omitted from some rows. Given values are once, few, many or a class for expanded clones.

v_call: TRBV10-3
j_call: TRBJ2-3
clone_size: NA
d_call: NA
cdr3_aa: CAISDSTDTQYF
cdr3_nt: TGTGCCATCAGTGACAGCACAGATACGCAGTATTTT

v_call: TRBV2
j_call: TRBJ2-1
clone_size: NA
d_call: TRBD2
cdr3_aa: CASKTSGSYNEQFF
cdr3_nt: TGTGCCAGCAAAACTAGCGGGAGCTACAATGAGCAGTTCTTC

v_call: TRBV28
j_call: TRBJ1-2
clone_size: NA
d_call: NA
cdr3_aa: CASSLEGSIYGYTF
cdr3_nt: TGTGCCAGCAGTTTGGAGGGTTCAATCTATGGCTACACCTTC

v_call: TRBV4-1
j_call: TRBJ2-3
clone_size: NA
d_call: NA
cdr3_aa: CASSQDGAGGGGDTQYF
cdr3_nt: TGCGCCAGCAGCCAAGATGGCGCAGGGGGGGGTGGGGATACGCAGTATTTT

v_call: TRBV6-4
j_call: TRBJ2-7
clone_size: NA
d_call: NA
cdr3_aa: CASSVRGAPTYEQYF
cdr3_nt: TGTGCCAGCAGTGTCAGGGGGGCCCCCACCTACGAGCAGTACTTC

v_call: TRBV11-2
j_call: TRBJ2-7
clone_size: NA
d_call: TRBD2
cdr3_aa: CASSFGTSGTAYEQYF
cdr3_nt: TGTGCCAGCAGCTTCGGGACTAGCGGGACCGCCTACGAGCAGTACTTC

v_call: TRBV5-5
j_call: TRBJ2-5
clone_size: once
d_call: NA
cdr3_aa: CASSLAAYGGGQETQYF
cdr3_nt: TGTGCCAGCAGCCTGGCCGCCTATGGGGGCGGCCAAGAGACCCAGTACTTC

v_call: TRBV7-9
j_call: TRBJ1-1
clone_size: once
d_call: NA
cdr3_aa: CASSLGGNEAFF
cdr3_nt: TGTGCCAGCAGCTTGGGGGGGAACGAAGCTTTCTTT

v_call: TRBV11-2
j_call: TRBJ1-1
clone_size: NA
d_call: NA
cdr3_aa: CASSVESRTEAFF
cdr3_nt: TGTGCCAGCAGCGTCGAGAGTCGCACTGAAGCTTTCTTT

v_call: TRBV29-1
j_call: TRBJ1-4
clone_size: NA
d_call: NA
cdr3_aa: CSVMTGRGEKLFF
cdr3_nt: TGCAGCGTGATGACAGGACGGGGTGAAAAACTGTTTTTT

v_call: TRBV5-1
j_call: TRBJ2-7
clone_size: NA
d_call: TRBD1
cdr3_aa: CASSLEGQGFNEQYF
cdr3_nt: TGCGCCAGCAGCTTGGAGGGACAGGGGTTCAACGAGCAGTACTTC

v_call: TRBV28
j_call: TRBJ2-4
clone_size: NA
d_call: NA
cdr3_aa: CASSPPGRGKNIQYF
cdr3_nt: TGTGCCAGCAGCCCACCGGGCAGGGGCAAAAACATTCAGTACTTC

v_call: TRBV4-1
j_call: TRBJ2-7
clone_size: NA
d_call: TRBD2
cdr3_aa: CASSQLSGSGYEQYF
cdr3_nt: TGCGCCAGCAGCCAACTTAGCGGGAGTGGGTACGAGCAGTACTTC

v_call: TRBV6-1
j_call: TRBJ2-7
clone_size: NA
d_call: NA
cdr3_aa: CASSELRGVHEQYF
cdr3_nt: TGTGCCAGCAGTGAGTTAAGAGGGGTCCACGAGCAGTACTTC

v_call: TRBV9
j_call: TRBJ2-5
clone_size: NA
d_call: NA
cdr3_aa: CASSAMQGRETQYF
cdr3_nt: TGTGCCAGCAGCGCAATGCAGGGGCGGGAGACCCAGTACTTC

v_call: TRBV5-1
j_call: TRBJ2-2
clone_size: NA
d_call: NA
cdr3_aa: CASSLAGSAKRWSGELFF
cdr3_nt: TGCGCCAGCAGCTTGGCCGGGTCGGCTAAGCGGTGGTCCGGGGAGCTGTTTTTT

v_call: TRBV5-1
j_call: TRBJ2-7
clone_size: NA
d_call: TRBD1
cdr3_aa: CASSSRTGGVHEQYF
cdr3_nt: TGCGCCAGCAGCTCCAGGACAGGGGGGGTCCACGAGCAGTACTTC

v_call: TRBV11-2
j_call: TRBJ1-1
clone_size: NA
d_call: NA
cdr3_aa: CASSLGPGIAFF
cdr3_nt: TGTGCCAGCAGCTTAGGCCCGGGAATAGCTTTCTTT

v_call: TRBV28
j_call: TRBJ2-3
clone_size: NA
d_call: NA
cdr3_aa: CASSLLASQDTQYF
cdr3_nt: TGTGCCAGCAGTTTATTGGCTAGTCAAGATACGCAGTATTTT

v_call: TRBV27
j_call: TRBJ1-5
clone_size: NA
d_call: NA
cdr3_aa: CASSLRLGNQPQHF
cdr3_nt: TGTGCCAGCAGTCTCCGACTAGGGAATCAGCCCCAGCATTTT

v_call: TRBV7-9
j_call: TRBJ2-7
clone_size: once
d_call: TRBD2
cdr3_aa: CASSLPTQTSPTYEQYF
cdr3_nt: TGTGCCAGCAGCTTACCAACCCAGACTAGCCCTACCTACGAGCAGTACTTC

v_call: TRBV5-1
j_call: TRBJ2-2
clone_size: once
d_call: NA
cdr3_aa: CASSPLDANTGELFF
cdr3_nt: TGCGCCAGCAGCCCCCTGGACGCGAACACCGGGGAGCTGTTTTTT

v_call: TRBV6-5
j_call: TRBJ2-1
clone_size: NA
d_call: TRBD2
cdr3_aa: CASNRLAGNNEQFF
cdr3_nt: TGTGCCAGCAATCGACTAGCGGGTAACAATGAGCAGTTCTTC

v_call: TRBV19
j_call: TRBJ1-5
clone_size: NA
d_call: NA
cdr3_aa: CASSTLPTAQPQHF
cdr3_nt: TGTGCCAGTAGTACCTTACCGACAGCACAGCCCCAGCATTTT

v_call: TRBV6-6
j_call: TRBJ1-1
clone_size: NA
d_call: NA
cdr3_aa: CASSSSGVGTEAFF
cdr3_nt: TGTGCCAGCAGTTCTTCAGGGGTAGGGACTGAAGCTTTCTTT

v_call: TRBV2
j_call: TRBJ2-3
clone_size: NA
d_call: TRBD1
cdr3_aa: CASIGQGTDTQYF
cdr3_nt: TGTGCCAGCATTGGACAGGGCACAGATACGCAGTATTTT

v_call: TRBV6-9
j_call: TRBJ1-2
clone_size: NA
d_call: NA
cdr3_aa: CASCPSGANYGYTF
cdr3_nt: TGTGCCAGCTGCCCCTCGGGGGCTAACTATGGCTACACCTTC

v_call: TRBV2
j_call: TRBJ2-3
clone_size: NA
d_call: NA
cdr3_aa: CASRENRYSSTDTQYF
cdr3_nt: TGTGCCAGCAGGGAAAACAGATACTCTAGCACAGATACGCAGTATTTT

v_call: TRBV14
j_call: TRBJ2-5
clone_size: NA
d_call: TRBD2
cdr3_aa: CATGTSGIGETQYF
cdr3_nt: TGTGCCACCGGGACTAGCGGAATCGGAGAGACCCAGTACTTC

v_call: TRBV5-5
j_call: TRBJ2-7
clone_size: NA
d_call: NA
cdr3_aa: CASSLVGFSSYEQYF
cdr3_nt: TGTGCCAGCAGCTTGGTAGGGTTCAGCTCCTACGAGCAGTACTTC

v_call: TRBV6-6
j_call: TRBJ1-4
clone_size: once
d_call: NA
cdr3_aa: CASSRTAYNEKLFF
cdr3_nt: TGTGCCAGCAGCAGGACAGCTTATAATGAAAAACTGTTTTTT

v_call: TRBV6-6
j_call: TRBJ2-7
clone_size: NA
d_call: TRBD2
cdr3_aa: CASSYGTSYEQYF
cdr3_nt: TGTGCCAGCAGTTACGGGACTAGTTACGAGCAGTACTTC

v_call: TRBV4-2
j_call: TRBJ1-1
clone_size: NA
d_call: TRBD1
cdr3_aa: CASSRFQGGTEAFF
cdr3_nt: TGTGCCAGCAGCCGCTTCCAGGGGGGCACTGAAGCTTTCTTT

v_call: TRBV6-1
j_call: TRBJ1-1
clone_size: NA
d_call: NA
cdr3_aa: CASSEGNTEAFF
cdr3_nt: TGTGCCAGCAGTGAAGGTAACACTGAAGCTTTCTTT

v_call: TRBV28
j_call: TRBJ2-5
clone_size: NA
d_call: NA
cdr3_aa: CASSQKTQYF
cdr3_nt: TGTGCCAGCAGTCAGAAGACCCAGTACTTC

v_call: TRBV2
j_call: TRBJ2-5
clone_size: NA
d_call: TRBD1
cdr3_aa: CASGRGIEETQYF
cdr3_nt: TGTGCCAGCGGCAGGGGGATTGAAGAGACCCAGTACTTC

v_call: TRBV6-5
j_call: TRBJ1-3
clone_size: NA
d_call: NA
cdr3_aa: CASSYRDTGNTIYF
cdr3_nt: TGTGCCAGCAGTTACAGGGACACCGGAAACACCATATATTTT

v_call: TRBV10-1
j_call: TRBJ2-7
clone_size: NA
d_call: NA
cdr3_aa: CASSEAGRSYEQYF
cdr3_nt: TGCGCCAGCAGTGAAGCAGGGAGGTCCTACGAGCAGTACTTC

v_call: TRBV9
j_call: TRBJ2-1
clone_size: NA
d_call: NA
cdr3_aa: CASSPLPYNEQFF
cdr3_nt: TGTGCCAGCAGCCCCCTACCCTACAATGAGCAGTTCTTC

v_call: TRBV28
j_call: TRBJ1-4
clone_size: NA
d_call: NA
cdr3_aa: CASRVGVLEKLFF
cdr3_nt: TGTGCCAGTAGAGTTGGCGTCCTGGAAAAACTGTTTTTT

v_call: TRBV6-6
j_call: TRBJ2-5
clone_size: NA
d_call: NA
cdr3_aa: CAYARAIQETQYF
cdr3_nt: TGTGCCTATGCTCGCGCGATACAAGAGACCCAGTACTTC

v_call: TRBV6-1
j_call: TRBJ2-1
clone_size: NA
d_call: NA
cdr3_aa: CASSGTGLYEQFF
cdr3_nt: TGTGCCAGCAGTGGCACTGGATTGTATGAGCAGTTCTTC

v_call: TRBV5-1
j_call: TRBJ2-3
clone_size: NA
d_call: TRBD1
cdr3_aa: CASSLLGQAGDTQYF
cdr3_nt: TGCGCCAGCAGCTTGTTGGGACAGGCTGGAGATACGCAGTATTTT

v_call: TRBV4-2
j_call: TRBJ2-3
clone_size: NA
d_call: TRBD2
cdr3_aa: CASSQEQYLAGATDTQYF
cdr3_nt: TGTGCCAGCAGCCAAGAACAATATCTAGCGGGAGCCACAGATACGCAGTATTTT

v_call: TRBV7-2
j_call: TRBJ1-5
clone_size: once
d_call: NA
cdr3_aa: CASSLVAGGNQPQHF
cdr3_nt: TGTGCCAGCAGCCTGGTGGCCGGCGGAAATCAGCCCCAGCATTTT

v_call: TRBV2
j_call: TRBJ2-2
clone_size: NA
d_call: NA
cdr3_aa: CASSDVRYRGTGELFF
cdr3_nt: TGTGCCAGCAGTGACGTGCGCTATCGGGGGACCGGGGAGCTGTTTTTT

v_call: TRBV5-1
j_call: TRBJ2-7
clone_size: NA
d_call: NA
cdr3_aa: CASSGSGGIYEQYF
cdr3_nt: TGCGCCAGCAGTGGTTCGGGCGGGATCTACGAGCAGTACTTC